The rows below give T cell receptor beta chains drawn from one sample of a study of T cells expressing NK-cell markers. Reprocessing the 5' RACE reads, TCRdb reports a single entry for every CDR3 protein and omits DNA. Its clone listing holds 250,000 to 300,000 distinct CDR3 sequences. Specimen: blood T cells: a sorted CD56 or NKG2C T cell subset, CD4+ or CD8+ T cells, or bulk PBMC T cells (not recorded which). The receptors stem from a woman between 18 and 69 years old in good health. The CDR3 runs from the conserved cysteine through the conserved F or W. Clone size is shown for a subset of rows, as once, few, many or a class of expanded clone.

CDR3: CASSQAEETQYF
V: TRBV3-1
length: 12
J: TRBJ2-5
size: -

CDR3: CSAPLGANTGELFF
V: TRBV20-1
length: 14
J: TRBJ2-2
size: -

CDR3: CSASGNDRQFF
V: TRBV20-1
length: 11
J: TRBJ2-1
size: -

CDR3: CASSFQGQGAREQYF
V: TRBV12-3/TRBV12-4
length: 15
J: TRBJ2-7
size: -

CDR3: CASSGGLAGLGGDTQYF
V: TRBV11-2
length: 17
J: TRBJ2-3
size: -

CDR3: CASSAVDEQFF
V: TRBV12-3/TRBV12-4
length: 11
J: TRBJ2-1
size: medium-sized

CDR3: CASSYGQGGEKLFF
V: TRBV5-1
length: 14
J: TRBJ1-4
size: -

CDR3: CASSLTAEGYTF
V: TRBV5-1
length: 12
J: TRBJ1-2
size: -

CDR3: CASSIRQGATQPQHF
V: TRBV6-1
length: 15
J: TRBJ1-5
size: -

CDR3: CASSRRGWDQPQHF
V: TRBV11-2
length: 14
J: TRBJ1-5
size: -

CDR3: CASSLGGLAGGLGDTQYF
V: TRBV11-2
length: 18
J: TRBJ2-3
size: -

CDR3: CASSYSGQGAMKNIQYF
V: TRBV6-5
length: 17
J: TRBJ2-4
size: -

CDR3: CSSRQREVPETQYF
V: TRBV20-1
length: 14
J: TRBJ2-5
size: -

CDR3: CASSRTGPETQYF
V: TRBV6-6
length: 13
J: TRBJ2-5
size: -

CDR3: CASSQDRPGGARETQYF
V: TRBV4-3
length: 17
J: TRBJ2-5
size: -

CDR3: CASNGQGLGDTGELFF
V: TRBV6-1
length: 16
J: TRBJ2-2
size: -

CDR3: CASSQGGKNQPQHF
V: TRBV3-1
length: 14
J: TRBJ1-5
size: -

CDR3: CASSLPGLGPDTQYF
V: TRBV6-2/TRBV6-3
length: 15
J: TRBJ2-3
size: -

CDR3: CASSQDLGGILQYF
V: TRBV3-1
length: 14
J: TRBJ2-4
size: -

CDR3: CASSLDGRSNQPQHF
V: TRBV5-1
length: 15
J: TRBJ1-5
size: -

CDR3: CSVEAGLGVGEQYF
V: TRBV29-1
length: 14
J: TRBJ2-7
size: -

CDR3: CASSYGQGAVYGYTF
V: TRBV6-5
length: 15
J: TRBJ1-2
size: -

CDR3: CASSLMGTSRTDTQYF
V: TRBV7-3
length: 16
J: TRBJ2-3
size: -

CDR3: CAWVARSGNTIYF
V: TRBV30
length: 13
J: TRBJ1-3
size: -

CDR3: CASSLDGGTYGYTF
V: TRBV7-3
length: 14
J: TRBJ1-2
size: -

CDR3: CASSPRDMSNQPQHF
V: TRBV19
length: 15
J: TRBJ1-5
size: -

CDR3: CASRPDRGMQPQHF
V: TRBV6-1
length: 14
J: TRBJ1-5
size: -

CDR3: CASSESYKQYF
V: TRBV25-1
length: 11
J: TRBJ2-7
size: -

CDR3: CASSLVRQGTDTQYF
V: TRBV5-4
length: 15
J: TRBJ2-3
size: -

CDR3: CASSSRTGVNTGELFF
V: TRBV5-5
length: 16
J: TRBJ2-2
size: -

CDR3: CASSLGGFGTGELFF
V: TRBV5-4
length: 15
J: TRBJ2-2
size: -

CDR3: CASTPTDRLPTDTQYF
V: TRBV19
length: 16
J: TRBJ2-3
size: -